Listed below are T cell receptor beta chains from one sample, sequenced in a study of blood T cell repertoires in COVID-19. The table came from immunoSEQ multiplex PCR; TCRdb's copy has only in-frame clones and leaves some out. The sample lists about 200,000 clones, around 84% seen once, with roughly 4.1% in the top ten. Sequences were obtained from peripheral blood. These receptors were taken from a man between 50 and 59 years old with acute or convalescent COVID-19. Each CDR3 is given with its conserved first and last residue. Each record gives: V gene, CDR3 length, clone size, D gene, J gene, CDR3 protein, CDR3 DNA. A D gene is named only where the DNA matches it firmly. Size values are once, few and many counts, or a class for expanded clones, and some rows have none.

v_gene: TRBV9; len: 15; abundance: -; d_gene: TRBD1; j_gene: TRBJ1-2; CDR3aa: CASTRTGGNDYGYTF; CDR3nt: TGTGCCAGCACCCGGACAGGGGGGAATGACTATGGCTACACCTTC
v_gene: TRBV18; len: 15; abundance: -; d_gene: TRBD1; j_gene: TRBJ2-4; CDR3aa: CASSRITGASDIQYF; CDR3nt: TGTGCCAGCTCACGTATTACAGGGGCGTCGGACATTCAGTACTTC
v_gene: TRBV5-5; len: 19; abundance: -; d_gene: -; j_gene: TRBJ2-2; CDR3aa: CASNPGLVAFVRGTGELFF; CDR3nt: TGTGCCAGCAACCCCGGATTAGTGGCTTTCGTTCGGGGCACCGGGGAGCTGTTTTTT
v_gene: TRBV19; len: 13; abundance: -; d_gene: -; j_gene: TRBJ1-2; CDR3aa: CASSPQSTTGYTF; CDR3nt: TGTGCCAGTAGTCCACAATCAACTACTGGCTACACCTTC
v_gene: TRBV19; len: 15; abundance: -; d_gene: -; j_gene: TRBJ1-5; CDR3aa: CASSSTGSIGQPQHF; CDR3nt: TGTGCCAGTAGTTCCACAGGGTCCATTGGTCAGCCCCAGCATTTT
v_gene: TRBV5-6; len: 15; abundance: -; d_gene: TRBD1; j_gene: TRBJ1-1; CDR3aa: CASSFVDRENTEAFF; CDR3nt: TGTGCCAGCAGCTTCGTGGACAGGGAGAACACTGAAGCTTTCTTT
v_gene: TRBV6-5; len: 15; abundance: -; d_gene: TRBD1; j_gene: TRBJ1-1; CDR3aa: CASSYFRGAAGEAFF; CDR3nt: TGTGCCAGCAGTTATTTCAGGGGGGCCGCGGGTGAAGCTTTCTTT
v_gene: TRBV5-1; len: 16; abundance: -; d_gene: -; j_gene: TRBJ2-7; CDR3aa: CASSFSPSARSYEQYF; CDR3nt: TGCGCCAGCAGCTTCTCTCCTAGCGCTCGCTCCTACGAGCAGTACTTC
v_gene: TRBV2; len: 13; abundance: -; d_gene: TRBD1; j_gene: TRBJ2-2; CDR3aa: CASRGQGIGELFF; CDR3nt: TGTGCCAGCCGGGGACAGGGAATCGGGGAGCTGTTTTTT
v_gene: TRBV5-1; len: 15; abundance: -; d_gene: TRBD2; j_gene: TRBJ2-5; CDR3aa: CASSLTSGEGETQYF; CDR3nt: TGCGCCAGCAGCTTGACTAGCGGGGAGGGTGAGACCCAGTACTTC
v_gene: TRBV25-1; len: 12; abundance: -; d_gene: -; j_gene: TRBJ1-4; CDR3aa: CASRQNNEKLFF; CDR3nt: TGTGCCAGCAGACAGAATAATGAAAAACTGTTTTTT
v_gene: TRBV4-2; len: 13; abundance: -; d_gene: TRBD1; j_gene: TRBJ2-7; CDR3aa: CASGRTGRYEQYF; CDR3nt: TGTGCCAGCGGGCGGACAGGGCGCTACGAGCAGTACTTC
v_gene: TRBV12-3/TRBV12-4; len: 13; abundance: once; d_gene: -; j_gene: TRBJ2-1; CDR3aa: CASGQASYNEQFF; CDR3nt: TGTGCCAGCGGACAAGCTTCCTACAATGAGCAGTTCTTC
v_gene: TRBV25-1; len: 15; abundance: -; d_gene: TRBD1; j_gene: TRBJ2-5; CDR3aa: CVSSAHRGRGETQYF; CDR3nt: TGTGTCAGCAGTGCGCACAGGGGGCGGGGGGAGACCCAGTACTTC
v_gene: TRBV5-1; len: 17; abundance: once; d_gene: -; j_gene: TRBJ1-2; CDR3aa: CASSPTRPGQLVYGYTF; CDR3nt: TGCGCCAGCAGCCCAACCCGCCCCGGACAGCTGGTCTATGGCTACACCTTC
v_gene: TRBV7-2; len: 13; abundance: -; d_gene: -; j_gene: TRBJ1-2; CDR3aa: CASSLVSSYGYTF; CDR3nt: TGTGCCAGCAGCTTAGTTTCCAGTTATGGCTACACCTTC